The rows below give T cell receptor beta chains drawn from one sample of a study of cytomegalovirus exposure and HLA in healthy donors. Method: immunoSEQ multiplex PCR; TCRdb's copy keeps in-frame clones and lacks some. This sample carries about 160,000 clones, around 76% of them seen once, and the ten largest clones take approximately 2%. The sample consisted of PBMCs. The receptors derive from a female donor in good health and CMV-seronegative. Both conserved end residues are part of each CDR3. The D gene is left open where the match is weak. The size entry is marked missing in some rows and otherwise reads once, few, many or a size class.

CDR3 DNA	CDR3 protein	D gene	V gene	J gene	clone size
TGTGCCAGCAGCGGCTGGCTCGATAAAGGGACAGAATCCTACGAGCAGTACTTC	CASSGWLDKGTESYEQYF	TRBD1	TRBV5-6	TRBJ2-7	few
TGTGCCAGCAGGTCACAGATAACCTACGAGCAGTACTTC	CASRSQITYEQYF	NA	TRBV6-6	TRBJ2-7	NA
TGTGCCAGCAGCGCCCCTAGCGGGGGGGCCTTAGGGACCCAGTACTTC	CASSAPSGGALGTQYF	TRBD2	TRBV27	TRBJ2-5	NA
TGTGCCAGCAGCTTGTACGGAGGCAGCGGGAGCACAGATACGCAGTATTTT	CASSLYGGSGSTDTQYF	NA	TRBV5-6	TRBJ2-3	NA
TGTGCCAGCAGCGCCCAACCCGGACAGACTGGAAACACCATATATTTT	CASSAQPGQTGNTIYF	NA	TRBV9	TRBJ1-3	once
TGCGCCAGCAGCCAAGGTCGGGGGGCCTACGAGCAGTACTTC	CASSQGRGAYEQYF	TRBD2	TRBV4-1	TRBJ2-7	NA
TGCGCCAGCAGATCTGGGACTCTTACCACAGATACGCAGTATTTT	CASRSGTLTTDTQYF	NA	TRBV5-1	TRBJ2-3	NA
TGCGCCAGCAGCTTGGCCATCGGACAGGTCAACACTGAAGCTTTCTTT	CASSLAIGQVNTEAFF	TRBD1	TRBV5-1	TRBJ1-1	NA
TGTGCCAGAAGCTATCGACAGGGACACCCCAACACTGAAGCTTTCTTT	CARSYRQGHPNTEAFF	TRBD1	TRBV5-3	TRBJ1-1	NA
TGCGCCAGCAGCGGCACGGAGAACTACGAGCAGTACTTC	CASSGTENYEQYF	NA	TRBV5-1	TRBJ2-7	NA
TGCAGCGTCAAAGTACAGGGGGCCCCGACAACTAATGAAAAACTGTTTTTT	CSVKVQGAPTTNEKLFF	TRBD1	TRBV29-1	TRBJ1-4	NA
TGTGCCCAGACAGGCAGGGGCCCCGGCTACACCTTC	CAQTGRGPGYTF	NA	TRBV30	TRBJ1-2	NA
TGTGCCAGCAGCTCGTCGGAGCGGGAGGGCCCGGAGCAGTACTTC	CASSSSEREGPEQYF	TRBD2	TRBV7-9	TRBJ2-7	few
TGTGCCAGTACGGGACAGCTCAATCAGCCCCAGCATTTT	CASTGQLNQPQHF	TRBD1	TRBV19	TRBJ1-5	NA